This T cell receptor (beta chain) comes out of a study of T-cell memory formation after mild COVID-19. Each CDR3 protein is one row after TCRdb ran MiXCR on the 5' RACE reads. The top ten clones hold about 8.7% of a sample with fewer than 700,000 distinct CDR3 sequences, roughly 21% of them seen once. Trimming at V came to 6 bases and at J to 1 base, leaving 7 bases not matched to a gene. The CDR3 consists of 15 residues. In its sample, this clonotype was seen a few times. The chain recombines TRBV12-3 or TRBV12-4 with TRBJ2-7; 9 bases line up with TRBD1. The source is an adult woman who had mild COVID-19 (a few samples of this study predate the infection). Cell type and time point are not known. Source material: PBMCs or a T cell subset sorted from them (not recorded which). CDR3 sequence: CASRSSGQGSYEQYF. DNA of the CDR3: TGTGCCAGCAGATCCTCCGGACAGGGGTCCTACGAGCAGTACTTC.